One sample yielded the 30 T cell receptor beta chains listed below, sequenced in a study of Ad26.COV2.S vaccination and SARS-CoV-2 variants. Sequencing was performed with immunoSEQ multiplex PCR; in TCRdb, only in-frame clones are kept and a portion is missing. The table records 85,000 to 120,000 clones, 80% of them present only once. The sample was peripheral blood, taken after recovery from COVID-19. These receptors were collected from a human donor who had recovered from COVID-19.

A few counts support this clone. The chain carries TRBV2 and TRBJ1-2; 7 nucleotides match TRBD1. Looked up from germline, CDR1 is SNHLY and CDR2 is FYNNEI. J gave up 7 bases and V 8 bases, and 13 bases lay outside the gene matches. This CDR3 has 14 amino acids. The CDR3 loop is CASVAEGGLGGYTF. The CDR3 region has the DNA TGTGCCAGCGTGGCTGAAGGGGGCTTGGGTGGCTACACCTTC. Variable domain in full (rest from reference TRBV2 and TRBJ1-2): EPEVTQTPSHQVTQMGQEVILRCVPISNHLYFYWYRQILGQKVEFLVSFYNNEISEKSEIFDDQFSVERPDGSNFTLKIRSTKLEDSAMYFCASVAEGGLGGYTFGSGTRLTVV.

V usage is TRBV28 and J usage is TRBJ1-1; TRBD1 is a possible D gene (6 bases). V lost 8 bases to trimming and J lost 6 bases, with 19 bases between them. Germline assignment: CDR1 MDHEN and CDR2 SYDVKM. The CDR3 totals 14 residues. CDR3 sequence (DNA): TGTGCCAGCCTAAGAGAATCGACAGGCTCTGAAGCTTTCTTT. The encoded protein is CASLRESTGSEAFF.

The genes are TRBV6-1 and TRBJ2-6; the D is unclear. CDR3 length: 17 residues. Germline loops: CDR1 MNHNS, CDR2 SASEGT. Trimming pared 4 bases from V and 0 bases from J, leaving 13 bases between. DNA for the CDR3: TGTGCCAGCAGTGTCACCCTAGGGATCTCTGGGGCCAACGTCCTGACTTTC. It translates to CASSVTLGISGANVLTF.

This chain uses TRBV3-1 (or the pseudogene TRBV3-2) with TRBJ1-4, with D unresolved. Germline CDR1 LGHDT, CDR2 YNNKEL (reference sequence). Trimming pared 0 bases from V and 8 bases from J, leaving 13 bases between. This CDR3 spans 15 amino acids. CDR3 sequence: CASSQDGSATEKLFF. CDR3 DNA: TGTGCCAGCAGCCAAGATGGAAGTGCAACAGAAAAACTGTTTTTT.

CDR3 region: CASSLEPPLAASTDTQYF. CDR3 sequence (DNA): TGTGCCAGCAGCTTAGAACCGCCCCTAGCGGCTAGCACAGATACGCAGTATTTT. The rearrangement uses TRBV11-2 and TRBJ2-3; 7 bases are shared with TRBD2. V shed 0 bases and J 0 bases; nucleotides not matched to a gene: 9. The CDR3 has 18 residues. Germline CDR1 and CDR2: SGHAT and FQNNGV.

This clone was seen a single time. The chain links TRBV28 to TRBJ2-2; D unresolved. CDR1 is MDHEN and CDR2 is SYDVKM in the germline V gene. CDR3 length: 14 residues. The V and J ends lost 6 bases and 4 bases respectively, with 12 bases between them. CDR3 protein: CASSKQVSTGELFF. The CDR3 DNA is TGTGCCAGCAGCAAGCAGGTTTCCACCGGGGAGCTGTTTTTT.

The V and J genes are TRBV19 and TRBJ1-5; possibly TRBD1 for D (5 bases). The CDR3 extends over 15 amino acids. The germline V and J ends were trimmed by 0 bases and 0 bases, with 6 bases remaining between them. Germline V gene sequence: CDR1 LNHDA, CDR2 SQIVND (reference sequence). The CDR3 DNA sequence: TGTGCCAGTAGTATAGAAGGGGCTAGCAATCAGCCCCAGCATTTT. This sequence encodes CASSIEGASNQPQHF.

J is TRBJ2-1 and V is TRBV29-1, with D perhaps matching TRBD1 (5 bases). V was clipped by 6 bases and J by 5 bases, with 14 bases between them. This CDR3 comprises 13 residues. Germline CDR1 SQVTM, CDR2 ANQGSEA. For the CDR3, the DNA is TGCAGCGTCGACCGGACAATTGACAATGAGCAGTTCTTC. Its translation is CSVDRTIDNEQFF.

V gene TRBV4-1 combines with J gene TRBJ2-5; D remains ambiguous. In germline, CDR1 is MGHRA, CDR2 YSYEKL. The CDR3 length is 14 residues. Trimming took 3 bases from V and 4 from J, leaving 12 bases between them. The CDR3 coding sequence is TGCGCCAGCAGCCAGGATTACACGGGAGAGACCCAGTACTTC. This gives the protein CASSQDYTGETQYF.

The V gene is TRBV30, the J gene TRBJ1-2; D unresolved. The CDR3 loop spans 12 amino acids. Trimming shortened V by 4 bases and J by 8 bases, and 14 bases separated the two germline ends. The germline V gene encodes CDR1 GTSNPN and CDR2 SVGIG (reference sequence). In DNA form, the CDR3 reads TGTGCCTGGACATCCGGACGGTCGGGCTACACCTTC. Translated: CAWTSGRSGYTF.

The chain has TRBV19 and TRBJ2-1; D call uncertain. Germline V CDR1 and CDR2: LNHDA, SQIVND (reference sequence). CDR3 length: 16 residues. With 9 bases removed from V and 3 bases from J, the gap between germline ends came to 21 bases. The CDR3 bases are TGTGCCAGCAGCTCCCATCCCCCTATTGGCTACAATGAGCAGTTCTTC. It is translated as CASSSHPPIGYNEQFF. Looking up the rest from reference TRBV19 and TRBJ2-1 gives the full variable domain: DGGITQSPKYLFRKEGQNVTLSCEQNLNHDAMYWYRQDPGQGLRLIYYSQIVNDFQKGDIAEGYSVSREKKESFPLTVTSAQKNPTAFYLCASSSHPPIGYNEQFFGPGTRLTVL.

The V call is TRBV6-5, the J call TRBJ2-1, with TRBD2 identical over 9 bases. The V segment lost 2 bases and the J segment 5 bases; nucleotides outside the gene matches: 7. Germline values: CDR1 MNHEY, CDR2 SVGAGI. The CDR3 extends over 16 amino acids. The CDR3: CASSYLAGGRDNEQFF. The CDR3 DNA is TGTGCCAGCAGTTACCTCGCGGGGGGGCGTGACAATGAGCAGTTCTTC.

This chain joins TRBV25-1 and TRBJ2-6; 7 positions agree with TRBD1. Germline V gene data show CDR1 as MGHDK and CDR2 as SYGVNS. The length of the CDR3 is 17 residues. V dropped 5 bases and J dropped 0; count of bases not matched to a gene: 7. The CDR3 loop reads CASSPQGVDSGANVLTF. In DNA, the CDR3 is TGTGCCAGCAGTCCTCAGGGGGTGGACTCTGGGGCCAACGTCCTGACTTTC.

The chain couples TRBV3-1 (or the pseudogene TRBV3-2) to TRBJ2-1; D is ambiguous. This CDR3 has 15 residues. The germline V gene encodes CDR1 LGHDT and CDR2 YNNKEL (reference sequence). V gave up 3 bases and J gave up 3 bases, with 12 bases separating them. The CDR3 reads CASSQGSTNYNEQFF. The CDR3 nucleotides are TGTGCCAGCAGCCAGGGATCCACCAACTACAATGAGCAGTTCTTC.

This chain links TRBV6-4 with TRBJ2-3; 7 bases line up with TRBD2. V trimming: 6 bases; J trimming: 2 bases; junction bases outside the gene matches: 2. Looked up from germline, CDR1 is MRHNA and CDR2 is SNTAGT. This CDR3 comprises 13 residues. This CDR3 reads CASRGLDTDTQYF. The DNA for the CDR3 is TGTGCCAGCAGAGGACTAGACACAGATACGCAGTATTTT.

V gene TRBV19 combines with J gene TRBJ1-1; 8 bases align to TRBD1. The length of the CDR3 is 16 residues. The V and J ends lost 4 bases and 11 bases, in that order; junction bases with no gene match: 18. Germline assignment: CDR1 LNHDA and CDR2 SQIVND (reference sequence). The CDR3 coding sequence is TGTGCCAGTAGTAGACGACCTCAGGGGGCGCGTCGTTTGGCTTTCTTT. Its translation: CASSRRPQGARRLAFF.

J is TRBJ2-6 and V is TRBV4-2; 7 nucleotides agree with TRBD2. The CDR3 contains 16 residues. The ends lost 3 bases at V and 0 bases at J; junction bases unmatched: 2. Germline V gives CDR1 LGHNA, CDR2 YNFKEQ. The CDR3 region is CASSHPGGSGANVLTF. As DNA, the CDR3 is TGTGCCAGCAGCCACCCGGGGGGCTCTGGGGCCAACGTCCTGACTTTC.

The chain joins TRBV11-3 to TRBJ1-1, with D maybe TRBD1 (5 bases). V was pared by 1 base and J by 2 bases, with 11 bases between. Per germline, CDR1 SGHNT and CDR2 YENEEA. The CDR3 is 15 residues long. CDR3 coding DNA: TGTGCCAGCAGCTTAGGATCCGGGACCAACACTGAAGCTTTCTTT. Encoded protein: CASSLGSGTNTEAFF.

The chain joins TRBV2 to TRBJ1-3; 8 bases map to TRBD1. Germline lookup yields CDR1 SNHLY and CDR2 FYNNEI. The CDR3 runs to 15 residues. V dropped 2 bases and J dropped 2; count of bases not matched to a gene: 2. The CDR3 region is CASSEQGQAGNTIYF. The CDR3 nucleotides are TGTGCCAGCAGTGAACAGGGACAGGCTGGAAACACCATATATTTT.

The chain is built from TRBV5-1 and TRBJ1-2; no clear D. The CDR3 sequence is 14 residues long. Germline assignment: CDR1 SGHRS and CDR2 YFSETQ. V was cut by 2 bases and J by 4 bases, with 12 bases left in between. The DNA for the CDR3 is TGCGCCAGCAGCTTCTCGGACTCAGGCTATGGCTACACCTTC. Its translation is CASSFSDSGYGYTF.

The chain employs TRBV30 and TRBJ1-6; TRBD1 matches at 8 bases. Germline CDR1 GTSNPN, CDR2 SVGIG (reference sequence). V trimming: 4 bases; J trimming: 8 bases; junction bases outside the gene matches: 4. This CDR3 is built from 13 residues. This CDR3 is CAWTDRVDSPLHF. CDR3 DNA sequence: TGTGCCTGGACGGACAGGGTTGATTCACCCCTCCACTTT.

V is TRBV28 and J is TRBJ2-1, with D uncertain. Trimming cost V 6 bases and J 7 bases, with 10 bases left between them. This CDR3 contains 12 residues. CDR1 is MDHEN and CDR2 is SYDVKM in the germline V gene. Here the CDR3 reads CASRSSSNEQFF. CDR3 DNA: TGTGCCAGCAGAAGTTCTAGTAATGAGCAGTTCTTC.

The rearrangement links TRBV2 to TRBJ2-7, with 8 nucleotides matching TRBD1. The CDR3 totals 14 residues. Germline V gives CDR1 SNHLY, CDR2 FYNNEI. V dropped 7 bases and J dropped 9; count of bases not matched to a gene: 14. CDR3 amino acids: CASKGTGATQGQYF. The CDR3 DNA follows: TGTGCCAGCAAAGGGACAGGCGCCACTCAGGGGCAGTACTTC.

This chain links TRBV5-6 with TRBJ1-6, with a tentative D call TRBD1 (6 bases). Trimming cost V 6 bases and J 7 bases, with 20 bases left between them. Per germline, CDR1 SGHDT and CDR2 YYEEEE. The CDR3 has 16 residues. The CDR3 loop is CASKGVKGSLNSPLHF. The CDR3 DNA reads TGTGCCAGCAAGGGGGTTAAGGGGTCGTTGAATTCACCCCTCCACTTT.

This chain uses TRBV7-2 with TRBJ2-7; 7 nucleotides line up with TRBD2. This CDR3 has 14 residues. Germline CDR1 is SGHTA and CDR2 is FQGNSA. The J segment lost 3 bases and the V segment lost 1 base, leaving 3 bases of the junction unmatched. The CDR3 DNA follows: TGTGCCAGCAGCTTAGAGCGGGGTGGCTACGAGCAGTACTTC. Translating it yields CASSLERGGYEQYF.

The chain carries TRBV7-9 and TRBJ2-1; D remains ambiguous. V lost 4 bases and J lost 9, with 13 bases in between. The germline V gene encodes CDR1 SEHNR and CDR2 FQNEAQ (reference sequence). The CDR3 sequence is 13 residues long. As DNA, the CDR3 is TGTGCCAGCAGCTCGGCTAGGGTGGGTGAGCAGTTCTTC. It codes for CASSSARVGEQFF.

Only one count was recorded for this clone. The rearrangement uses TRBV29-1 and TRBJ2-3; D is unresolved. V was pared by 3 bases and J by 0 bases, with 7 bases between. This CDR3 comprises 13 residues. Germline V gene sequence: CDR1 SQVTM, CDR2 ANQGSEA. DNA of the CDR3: TGCAGCGTTGAGCCGACTAGCACAGATACGCAGTATTTT. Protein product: CSVEPTSTDTQYF.

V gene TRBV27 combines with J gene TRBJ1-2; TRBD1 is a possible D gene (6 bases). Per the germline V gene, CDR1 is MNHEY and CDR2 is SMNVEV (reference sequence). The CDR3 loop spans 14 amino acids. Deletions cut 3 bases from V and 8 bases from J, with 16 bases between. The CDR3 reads CASSFDPNRVGYTF. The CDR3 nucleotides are TGTGCCAGCAGTTTCGACCCGAACAGGGTGGGCTACACCTTC.

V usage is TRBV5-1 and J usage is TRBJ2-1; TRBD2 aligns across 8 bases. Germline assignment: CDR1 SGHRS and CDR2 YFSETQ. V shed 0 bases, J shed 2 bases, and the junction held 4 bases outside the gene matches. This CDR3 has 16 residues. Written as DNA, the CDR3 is TGCGCCAGCAGCTTGGGCCAGCGGGGGCCCTACAATGAGCAGTTCTTC. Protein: CASSLGQRGPYNEQFF.

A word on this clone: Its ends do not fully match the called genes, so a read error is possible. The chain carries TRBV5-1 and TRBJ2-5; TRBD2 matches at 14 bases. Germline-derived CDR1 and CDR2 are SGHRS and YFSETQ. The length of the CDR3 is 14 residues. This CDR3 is CASSQGLAGAPPHF. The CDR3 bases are TGCGCCAGCAGCCAGGGACTAGCGGGGGCCCCCCCCCACTTC.